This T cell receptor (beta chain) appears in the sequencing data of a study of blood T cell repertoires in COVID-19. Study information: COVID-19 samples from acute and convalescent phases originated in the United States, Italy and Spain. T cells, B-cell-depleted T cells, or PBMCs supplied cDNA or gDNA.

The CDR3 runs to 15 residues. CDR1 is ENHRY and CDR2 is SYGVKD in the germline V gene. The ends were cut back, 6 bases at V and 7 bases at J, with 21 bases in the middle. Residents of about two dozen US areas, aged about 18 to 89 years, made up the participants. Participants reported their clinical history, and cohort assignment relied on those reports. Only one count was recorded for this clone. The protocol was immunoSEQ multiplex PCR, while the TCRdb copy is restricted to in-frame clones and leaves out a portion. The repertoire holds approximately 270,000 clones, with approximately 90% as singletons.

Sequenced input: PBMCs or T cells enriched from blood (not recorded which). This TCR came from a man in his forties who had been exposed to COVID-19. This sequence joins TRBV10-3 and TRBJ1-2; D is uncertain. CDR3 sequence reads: CAIRDHSAHNSGYTF. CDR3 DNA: TGTGCCATCAGGGACCATAGCGCCCACAACAGTGGCTACACCTTC.